The clone carrying this T cell receptor (beta chain) was recorded at least ten times. Amplification targeted TCR beta CDR3 regions from RNA transcripts. Primed by the HTBI set, a first-round RT-PCR was run on the TCR CDR3. Each CDR3 protein gets one entry after TCRdb re-called the multiplex PCR reads with MiXCR. Of 500,000 to 750,000 distinct CDR3 sequences listed, 11% to 15% are singletons. The data stem from a study of T cells in Graves' hyperthyroidism and ophthalmopathy. V was clipped by 0 bases and J by 6 bases, with 13 bases between them. The CDR3 loop spans 14 amino acids. Germline CDR1 SGDLS, CDR2 YYNGEE.

The sequenced sample was blood. The clonotype originates from a woman younger than 35 with Graves' ophthalmopathy. The genes are TRBV9 and TRBJ2-7; tentatively, D is TRBD2 (6 bases). CDR3: CASSVGSWGLEQYF. CDR3 bases: TGTGCCAGCAGCGTAGGGAGTTGGGGACTCGAGCAGTACTTC.